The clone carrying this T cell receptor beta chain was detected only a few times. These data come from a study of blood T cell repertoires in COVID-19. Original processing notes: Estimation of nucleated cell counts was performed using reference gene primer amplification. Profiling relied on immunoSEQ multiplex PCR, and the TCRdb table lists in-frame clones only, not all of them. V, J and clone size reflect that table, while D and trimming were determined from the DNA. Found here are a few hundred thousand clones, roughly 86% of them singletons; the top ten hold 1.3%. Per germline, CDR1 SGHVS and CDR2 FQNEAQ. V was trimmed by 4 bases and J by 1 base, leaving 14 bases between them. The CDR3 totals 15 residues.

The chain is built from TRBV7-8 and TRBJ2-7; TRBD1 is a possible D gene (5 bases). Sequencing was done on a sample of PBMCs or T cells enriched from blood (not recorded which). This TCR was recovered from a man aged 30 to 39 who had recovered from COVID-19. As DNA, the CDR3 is TGTGCCAGCAGCTCACCCCAGGGCGTATCCTACGAGCAGTACTTC. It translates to CASSSPQGVSYEQYF.